These 4 T cell receptor beta chains share one sample of origin, sequenced in a study of shared clonotypes between healthy human individuals (dated by TCRdb to the early 2020s). The library was produced with the immunoSEQ multiplex PCR assay. Drawn from immuneACCESS, this table holds only the in-frame rearrangements with V and J called that TCRdb kept. Clones are partly lost; checked studies trace under half to an unresolved V gene and leave the rest unexplained. For this sample the table gives some 2,500,000 clones, of which 80% to 95% were detected only once. Approximately 0.36% of the sample lies in the top ten. The sequencing sample was made of naive CD4+ T cells from PBMCs. The label giving this sample's cell subset or site can be read as: CD45RA+ positively selected. These receptors all come from a man aged 18 to 35 in good health. Some clones in this sample may be carry-over from other donors' samples.

The V and J genes are TRBV27 and TRBJ2-7; D call uncertain. CDR3 length: 17 amino acids. Trimming pared 3 bases from V and 2 bases from J, leaving 20 bases between. The germline V gene encodes CDR1 MNHEY and CDR2 SMNVEV (reference sequence). CDR3 in amino acids: CASSFIRAALKPYEQYF. CDR3 coding DNA: TGTGCCAGCAGTTTTATAAGGGCAGCATTAAAACCCTACGAGCAGTACTTC.

The gene calls are TRBV7-8 and TRBJ2-5, with 8 bases fitting TRBD2. Germline V gene data show CDR1 as SGHVS and CDR2 as FQNEAQ. There are 15 residues in the CDR3. V lost 6 bases to trimming and J lost 1 base; unmatched junction nucleotides: 7. For the CDR3, the DNA is TGTGCCAGCAGGGGGGGCCTAGCGGGCCAAGAGACCCAGTACTTC. Its protein is CASRGGLAGQETQYF.

The chain has TRBV5-1 and TRBJ1-4, with 9 bases aligning to TRBD1. The V gene end was trimmed by 0 bases and the J gene end by 7 bases; junction bases not matched to a gene: 4. Germline assignment: CDR1 SGHRS and CDR2 YFSETQ. There are 15 residues in the CDR3. In DNA form, the CDR3 reads TGCGCCAGCAGCTTGGAAGGGACAGGGATTGAAAAACTGTTTTTT. The encoded protein is CASSLEGTGIEKLFF. The variable domain in full, with the rest retrieved from reference TRBV5-1 and TRBJ1-4, is KAGVTQTPRYLIKTRGQQVTLSCSPISGHRSVSWYQQTPGQGLQFLFEYFSETQRNKGNFPGRFSGRQFSNSRSEMNVSTLELGDSALYLCASSLEGTGIEKLFFGSGTQLSVL.

V gene TRBV6-5 combines with J gene TRBJ1-2; D is unresolved. Looked up from germline, CDR1 is MNHEY and CDR2 is SVGAGI. The CDR3 is 15 residues long. Trimming removed 5 bases at V and 4 bases at J, with 17 bases between. The CDR3 loop reads CASSAGGAGGYGYTF. The DNA of the CDR3 is TGTGCCAGCAGTGCAGGAGGAGCGGGAGGCTATGGCTACACCTTC.